These 15 T cell receptor beta chains were all obtained from the same sample, sequenced in a study of blood T cell repertoires in COVID-19. Some clones are missing from TCRdb's copy, which holds only in-frame ones; the method was immunoSEQ multiplex PCR. Altogether tens of thousands of clones are present, about 92% being singletons, with the ten largest covering roughly 6.4%. The sequencing sample was made of peripheral blood. These receptor sequences come from a woman aged 55-70 years with active COVID-19.

This sequence joins TRBV11-2 and TRBJ2-5, with TRBD2 matching over 7 bases. CDR1 SGHAT and CDR2 FQNNGV come from the germline V gene. With V trimmed by 5 bases and J by 2 bases, 11 bases remained unmatched. The CDR3 loop spans 16 amino acids. The DNA for the CDR3 is TGTGCCAGCAGCCCGGAAGCGGGGAAATCACAAGAGACCCAGTACTTC. Its translation is CASSPEAGKSQETQYF.

This clone was recorded once. V is TRBV30 and J is TRBJ2-1; D is undetermined. Germline V lookup: CDR1 GTSNPN, CDR2 SVGIG (reference sequence). This CDR3 has 11 residues. Trimming pared 3 bases from V and 4 bases from J, leaving 4 bases between. The CDR3 DNA is TGTGCCTGGAGGCGTTACAATGAGCAGTTCTTC. Amino acid sequence: CAWRRYNEQFF. The whole variable domain, remainder taken from reference TRBV30 and TRBJ2-1, is SQTIHQWPATLVQPVGSPLSLECTVEGTSNPNLYWYRQAAGRGLQLLFYSVGIGQISSEVPQNLSASRPQDRQFILSSKKLLLSDSGFYLCAWRRYNEQFFGPGTRLTVL.

V gene TRBV7-9 combines with J gene TRBJ2-7, with 7 bases lining up with TRBD2. The CDR3 length is 14 residues. V trimming: 7 bases; J trimming: 0 bases; junction bases outside the gene matches: 6. Germline V gene data show CDR1 as SEHNR and CDR2 as FQNEAQ (reference sequence). The CDR3 region is CASILAGASYEQYF. CDR3 nucleotide sequence: TGTGCCAGCATTCTGGCGGGAGCCTCCTACGAGCAGTACTTC.

The rearrangement links TRBV12-3 or TRBV12-4 to TRBJ2-3; D call uncertain. Trimming stripped 6 bases from V and 5 bases from J, with 9 bases between. The CDR3 has 12 amino acids. CDR3 sequence: CASSTTLDTQYF. The CDR3 nucleotides are TGTGCCAGCAGCACGACACTAGATACGCAGTATTTT.

The rearrangement links TRBV3-1 (or the pseudogene TRBV3-2) to TRBJ1-1; D unresolved. Germline values: CDR1 LGHDT, CDR2 YNNKEL (reference sequence). Trimming pared 0 bases from V and 0 bases from J, leaving 11 bases between. CDR3 length: 16 residues. The CDR3 sequence: CASSQEGMGVNTEAFF. CDR3 bases: TGTGCCAGCAGCCAAGAAGGGATGGGAGTGAACACTGAAGCTTTCTTT.

The V and J genes are TRBV19 and TRBJ2-3, with 8 bases that match TRBD2. Germline CDR1 is LNHDA and CDR2 is SQIVND (reference sequence). This CDR3 comprises 16 residues. Trimming cost V 5 bases and J 7 bases; bases outside gene matches: 14. In DNA, the CDR3 is TGTGCCAGTAGTGGCAGACTAGCGAACCCAGGGAATACGCAGTATTTT. The encoded protein is CASSGRLANPGNTQYF.

The rearrangement links TRBV9 to TRBJ1-4, with 9 positions matching TRBD1. The CDR3 is made up of 17 amino acids. V lost 1 base to trimming and J lost 7 bases; unmatched junction nucleotides: 11. Germline values: CDR1 SGDLS, CDR2 YYNGEE. The CDR3 DNA is TGTGCCAGCAGCGTAAAAGGGGGAGGACAGGGGAGTGAAAAACTGTTTTTT. Protein: CASSVKGGGQGSEKLFF.

The rearrangement links TRBV3-1 (or the pseudogene TRBV3-2) to TRBJ1-2, with a weak D call TRBD1 (5 bases). The CDR3 loop spans 13 amino acids. Trimming removed 5 bases from V and 8 bases from J, with 15 bases in between. In germline, CDR1 is LGHDT, CDR2 YNNKEL (reference sequence). The CDR3 region is CASSSPGGEGYTF. The CDR3 DNA reads as TGTGCCAGCAGCTCTCCGGGGGGGGAGGGCTACACCTTC.

The chain is built from TRBV18 and TRBJ1-1; 9 positions agree with TRBD1. V dropped 4 bases and J dropped 1; count of bases not matched to a gene: 1. The CDR3 length is 14 residues. Germline V gene sequence: CDR1 KGHSH, CDR2 LQKENI. The CDR3 coding sequence is TGTGCCAGCTCACGGGGACAGGGGAACACTGAAGCTTTCTTT. It codes for CASSRGQGNTEAFF.

This chain links TRBV6-2 or TRBV6-3 with TRBJ2-1, with a tentative D call TRBD2 (6 bases). From germline, CDR1 is MNHEY and CDR2 SVGEGT. V lost 2 bases to trimming and J lost 4 bases, with 9 bases between them. This CDR3 has 14 residues. CDR3 in amino acids: CASSYPGRYNEQFF. The CDR3 DNA reads as TGTGCCAGCAGTTACCCAGGGAGGTACAATGAGCAGTTCTTC.

The chain couples TRBV7-9 to TRBJ2-5; 10 nucleotides agree with TRBD1. The CDR3 is 14 amino acids. The germline V gene encodes CDR1 SEHNR and CDR2 FQNEAQ (reference sequence). With 5 bases clipped from V and 5 bases from J, the junction kept 5 bases outside the gene matches. The CDR3 protein is CASSVGQGVETQYF. DNA of the CDR3: TGTGCCAGCAGCGTAGGACAGGGGGTTGAGACCCAGTACTTC.

The CDR3 sequence is CASSLEGGPYYEQYF. CDR3 DNA sequence: TGTGCCAGCAGCTTAGAAGGGGGCCCTTACTACGAGCAGTACTTC. This chain uses TRBV7-2 with TRBJ2-7; TRBD1 agrees at 7 bases. V was pared by 1 base and J by 3 bases, with 6 bases of the junction left unmatched. The CDR3 is 15 amino acids. CDR1 is SGHTA and CDR2 is FQGNSA in the germline V gene.

This rearrangement joins TRBV24-1 to TRBJ2-1, with 9 bases lining up with TRBD1. Per germline, CDR1 KGHDR and CDR2 SFDVKD. The trim removed 7 bases at V and 4 bases at J, leaving 7 bases unmatched. The CDR3 has 15 residues. The CDR3: CATSPRDRVYNEQFF. The DNA of the CDR3 is TGTGCCACCAGCCCCCGGGACAGGGTATACAATGAGCAGTTCTTC.

This chain links TRBV12-3 or TRBV12-4 with TRBJ1-6; no definite D call. V dropped 5 bases and J dropped 4 bases, with 6 bases sitting between them. CDR3 size: 13 residues. CDR3 region: CASSRQYNSPLHF. The CDR3 DNA reads TGTGCCAGCAGTCGTCAGTATAATTCACCCCTCCACTTT.

V usage is TRBV6-2 or TRBV6-3 and J usage is TRBJ2-3; D uncertain. From germline, CDR1 is MNHEY and CDR2 SVGEGT. There are 14 residues in the CDR3. V lost 6 bases and J lost 2, with 12 bases in between. The CDR3: CASSQRSNTDTQYF. The DNA for the CDR3 is TGTGCCAGCAGCCAACGGTCGAACACAGATACGCAGTATTTT.